Each of the 15 T cell receptor beta chains below was sequenced from the same sample in a study of T cell changes during pregnancy in multiple sclerosis. Using immunoSEQ multiplex PCR, the repertoire was profiled, and TCRdb retains in-frame clones only, with some absent. The sample lists around 41,000 clones, around 90% occurring once. The source was CD4+ T cells from peripheral blood mononuclear cells, collected in the third trimester of pregnancy. The receptors derive from a female donor in good health, enrolled as a control in a pregnancy study.

This sequence joins TRBV19 and TRBJ2-7; TRBD2 matches 8 bases. Germline CDR1 is LNHDA and CDR2 is SQIVND (reference sequence). The V segment lost 10 bases and the J segment 2 bases; nucleotides outside the gene matches: 13. CDR3 length: 15 residues. CDR3 in DNA: TGTGCCACCGCCCAGCGGGCGGGGGGTACCTACGAGCAGTACTTC. This sequence encodes CATAQRAGGTYEQYF.

V and J are TRBV5-6 and TRBJ2-7, with D possibly being TRBD1 (6 bases). V lost 2 bases to trimming and J lost 5 bases, with 14 bases between them. The CDR3 spans 14 residues. Germline CDR1 and CDR2: SGHDT and YYEEEE. The CDR3 is CASSFVSDSHEQYF. The CDR3 DNA reads TGTGCCAGCAGCTTTGTATCGGACAGCCACGAGCAGTACTTC.

J is TRBJ2-5 and V is TRBV18; 7 bases line up with TRBD1. Per germline, CDR1 KGHSH and CDR2 LQKENI. Unmatched junction bases numbered 12, after V lost 3 bases and J lost 5 bases. This CDR3 is 16 amino acids long. The CDR3 protein is CASSPTGTEVLETQYF. In DNA form, the CDR3 reads TGTGCCAGCTCACCGACCGGGACAGAAGTCCTGGAGACCCAGTACTTC.

Concerning this clone: One junction end does not reproduce the germline sequence, and a read error may be involved. The V and J genes are TRBV7-7 and TRBJ2-1; TRBD1 matches 7 bases. This CDR3 has 14 amino acids. CDR1 and CDR2 from the germline V gene are SSHAT and FNYEAQ (reference sequence). CDR3 nucleotide sequence: TGTGCTAGCAGCTTAGCCAGGGGGTCGAATGAGCAGTTCTTC. Residues: CASSLARGSNEQFF.

The V and J genes are TRBV7-3 and TRBJ2-3; the match to TRBD2 covers 13 bases. The V gene end was trimmed by 7 bases and the J gene end by 2 bases; junction bases not matched to a gene: 3. Looked up from germline, CDR1 is SGHTA and CDR2 is FQGTGA. The CDR3 has 15 residues. CDR3: CASMGLAGITDTQYF. The DNA for the CDR3 is TGTGCCAGCATGGGACTAGCGGGAATCACAGATACGCAGTATTTT.

The chain has TRBV28 and TRBJ2-1, with D perhaps TRBD2 (6 bases). This CDR3 comprises 16 residues. Trimming removed 4 bases at V and 4 bases at J, with 17 bases between. CDR1 is MDHEN and CDR2 is SYDVKM in the germline V gene. The CDR3 bases are TGTGCCAGCAGTTCCCCGGCCCGGCGGGGTTACAATGAGCAGTTCTTC. Its protein product is CASSSPARRGYNEQFF.

The CDR3 sequence: CASRLVRGLAKNIQYF. CDR3 in DNA: TGTGCAAGTCGCTTAGTCCGGGGACTAGCCAAAAACATTCAGTACTTC. The chain couples TRBV12-2 to TRBJ2-4; the table gives TRBD2 as D, unverified against the DNA. TRBV12-2 is marked as a pseudogene. CDR3 size: 16 residues.

The rearrangement uses TRBV19 and TRBJ1-5; D not resolved. The germline gives CDR1 LNHDA, CDR2 SQIVND (reference sequence). V lost 5 bases and J lost 6, with 17 bases in between. This CDR3 region has 15 residues. CDR3 DNA: TGTGCCAGTAGTGGGCCCAATGCGGGTATTCAGCCCCAGCATTTT. Its protein product is CASSGPNAGIQPQHF.

The gene calls are TRBV9 and TRBJ2-3; tentatively, D is TRBD1 (6 bases). Per the germline V gene, CDR1 is SGDLS and CDR2 is YYNGEE. V was pared by 3 bases and J by 3 bases, with 11 bases between. The CDR3 is 14 residues long. The CDR3 DNA reads as TGTGCCAGCAGCGGAACCACAGGGACAGATACGCAGTATTTT. Translation: CASSGTTGTDTQYF.

The CDR3 DNA is TGTGCCAGCAGCCCCACAGGGGGGACCTACGAGCAGTACTTC. Translating it yields CASSPTGGTYEQYF. The chain joins TRBV9 to TRBJ2-7; TRBD1 matches 8 bases. From germline, CDR1 is SGDLS and CDR2 YYNGEE. Trimming at V came to 4 bases and at J to 2 bases, leaving 5 bases not matched to a gene. This CDR3 region has 14 residues.

The CDR3 coding sequence is TGTGCCAGTAGTGAGTGGCAGGGCTATGGCTACACCTTC. This encodes CASSEWQGYGYTF. The chain has TRBV19 and TRBJ1-2, with a tentative D call TRBD1 (5 bases). Germline CDR1 LNHDA, CDR2 SQIVND (reference sequence). CDR3 length equals 13 residues. V shed 5 bases and J shed 4 bases, with 11 bases lying between them.

V usage is TRBV4-2 and J usage is TRBJ1-5; 9 bases are a match to TRBD1. Germline-derived CDR1 and CDR2 are LGHNA and YNFKEQ. After removal of 5 bases from V and 7 bases from J, the junction contained 9 bases not matched to a gene. This CDR3 has 15 amino acids. The CDR3 loop reads CASSARDRDGQPQHF. As DNA, the CDR3 is TGTGCCAGCAGCGCCCGGGACAGGGACGGCCAGCCCCAGCATTTT.

The chain links TRBV20-1 to TRBJ2-7, with D uncertain. Deletions cut 5 bases from V and 7 bases from J, with 9 bases between. Germline CDR1 is DFQATT and CDR2 is SNEGSKA (reference sequence). The CDR3 runs 10 residues. CDR3 nucleotides: TGCAGTGCTGCCAGGCAGGAGCAGTACTTC. Translation gives CSAARQEQYF.

This clone was picked up one time. The gene calls are TRBV6-1 and TRBJ2-1; 10 bases align to TRBD1. Germline CDR1 MNHNS, CDR2 SASEGT. Germline trimming cut 6 bases from V and 9 bases from J; bases unmatched to any gene: 8. This CDR3 is 14 amino acids long. CDR3 in DNA: TGTGCCAGCAGGGTGGGACAGGGGAGTAGTGAGCAGTTCTTC. Its translation: CASRVGQGSSEQFF.

The table lists this clone with a few counts. The chain has TRBV28 and TRBJ2-7; D call uncertain. Trimming removed 3 bases at V and 1 base at J, with 10 bases between. The CDR3 spans 14 residues. Germline assignment: CDR1 MDHEN and CDR2 SYDVKM. CDR3 loop: CASSFIGDSYEQYF. In DNA form, the CDR3 reads TGTGCCAGCAGTTTTATCGGTGATTCCTACGAGCAGTACTTC. The complete variable domain, with remaining parts taken from reference TRBV28 and TRBJ2-7, reads DVKVTQSSRYLVKRTGEKVFLECVQDMDHENMFWYRQDPGLGLRLIYFSYDVKMKEKGDIPEGYSVSREKKERFSLILESASTNQTSMYLCASSFIGDSYEQYFGPGTRLTVT.